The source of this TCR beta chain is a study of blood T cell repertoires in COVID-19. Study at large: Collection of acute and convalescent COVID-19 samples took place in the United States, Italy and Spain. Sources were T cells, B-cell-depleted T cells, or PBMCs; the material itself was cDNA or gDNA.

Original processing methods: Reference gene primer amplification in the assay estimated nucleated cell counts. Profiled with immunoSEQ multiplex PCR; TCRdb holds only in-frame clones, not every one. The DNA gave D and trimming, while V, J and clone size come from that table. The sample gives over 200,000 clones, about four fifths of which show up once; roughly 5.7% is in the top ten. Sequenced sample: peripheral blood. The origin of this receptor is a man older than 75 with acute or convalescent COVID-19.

The CDR3 DNA reads as TGTGCCAGCAGTCACAAACAGGGGTACGAGCAGTACTTC. Its protein is CASSHKQGYEQYF. The genes are TRBV27 and TRBJ2-7, with TRBD1 matching 7 bases. CDR1 MNHEY and CDR2 SMNVEV come from the germline V gene (reference sequence). The CDR3 runs 13 residues. V dropped 5 bases and J dropped 4; count of bases not matched to a gene: 5.